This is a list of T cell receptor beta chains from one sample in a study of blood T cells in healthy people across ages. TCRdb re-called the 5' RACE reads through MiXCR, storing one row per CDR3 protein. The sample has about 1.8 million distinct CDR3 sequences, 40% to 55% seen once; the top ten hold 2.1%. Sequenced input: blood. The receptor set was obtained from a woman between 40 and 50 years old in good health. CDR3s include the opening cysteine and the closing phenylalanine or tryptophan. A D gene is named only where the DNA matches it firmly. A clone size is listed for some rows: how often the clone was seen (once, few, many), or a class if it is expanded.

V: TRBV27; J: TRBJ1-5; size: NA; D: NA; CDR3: CASSVGTNGQPQHF; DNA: TGTGCCAGCAGTGTCGGGACTAACGGCCAGCCCCAGCATTTT
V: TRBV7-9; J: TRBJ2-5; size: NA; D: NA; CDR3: CASSRDSRGEAQYF; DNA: TGTGCCAGCAGCCGGGACTCCCGAGGGGAGGCCCAGTACTTC
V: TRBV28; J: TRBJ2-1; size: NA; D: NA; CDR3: CACEESTDEQFF; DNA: TGTGCCTGCGAGGAGAGTACCGATGAGCAGTTCTTC
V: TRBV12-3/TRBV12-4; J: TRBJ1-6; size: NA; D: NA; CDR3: CASGPTSPLHF; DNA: TGTGCCAGCGGCCCGACTTCACCCCTCCACTTT
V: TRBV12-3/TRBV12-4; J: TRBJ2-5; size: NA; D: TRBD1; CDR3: CASSRSGTGDGTQYF; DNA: TGTGCCAGCAGCCGTTCCGGGACAGGGGACGGGACCCAGTACTTC
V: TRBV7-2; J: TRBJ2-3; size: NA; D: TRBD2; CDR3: CASSLGKRGDMQYF; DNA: TGTGCCAGCAGCTTAGGAAAGCGGGGAGATATGCAGTATTTT
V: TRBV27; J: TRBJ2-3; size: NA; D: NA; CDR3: CASSAWGTDTQYF; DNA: TGTGCCAGCAGTGCCTGGGGCACAGATACGCAGTATTTT
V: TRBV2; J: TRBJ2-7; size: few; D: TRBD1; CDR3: CASSDETGDGGEQYF; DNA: TGTGCCAGCAGTGACGAGACAGGGGACGGAGGGGAGCAGTACTTC
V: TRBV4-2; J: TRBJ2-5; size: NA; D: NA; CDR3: CASSGGRKETRYF; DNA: TGTGCCAGCTCCGGCGGGCGGAAAGAGACCCGGTACTTC
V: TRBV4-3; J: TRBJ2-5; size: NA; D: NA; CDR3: CASSQDSTGFVGEQYF; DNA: TGCGCCAGCAGCCAAGATTCGACAGGTTTTGTGGGTGAGCAGTACTTC
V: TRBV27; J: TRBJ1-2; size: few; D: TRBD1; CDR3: CASSPRTGAGYTF; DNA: TGTGCCAGCAGTCCCCGGACAGGGGCCGGCTACACCTTC
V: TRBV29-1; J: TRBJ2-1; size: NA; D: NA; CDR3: CSADVLASYNEQFF; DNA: TGCAGCGCAGACGTCTTGGCCTCCTACAATGAGCAGTTCTTC
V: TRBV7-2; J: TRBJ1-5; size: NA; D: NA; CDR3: CASSLSVGQGQPQHF; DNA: TGTGCCAGCAGCTTATCGGTGGGGCAGGGTCAGCCCCAGCATTTT
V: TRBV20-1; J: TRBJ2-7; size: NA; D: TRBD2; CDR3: CSAREVSGVYEQYF; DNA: TGCAGTGCTAGAGAGGTTAGCGGGGTGTACGAGCAGTACTTC
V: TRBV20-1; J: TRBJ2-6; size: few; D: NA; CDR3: CSARRPFSGANVLTF; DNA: TGCAGTGCTAGAAGACCCTTCTCTGGGGCCAACGTCCTGACTTTC
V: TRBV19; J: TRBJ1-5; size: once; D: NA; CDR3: CASSWTGINNQPQHF; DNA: TGTGCCAGTAGTTGGACGGGGATCAACAATCAGCCCCAGCATTTT
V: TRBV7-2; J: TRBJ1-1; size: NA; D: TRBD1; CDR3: CASNLTGTGNFDRTEAFF; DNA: TGTGCCAGCAACCTGACCGGGACAGGGAATTTCGATCGGACTGAAGCTTTCTTT
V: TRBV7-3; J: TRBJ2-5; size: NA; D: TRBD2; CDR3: CASSSSGLAGGQEIQYF; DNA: TGTGCCAGCAGCTCGTCGGGACTAGCGGGGGGCCAAGAGATCCAGTACTTC
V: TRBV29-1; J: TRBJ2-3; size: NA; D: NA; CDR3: CSVVVTVGTDTQYF; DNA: TGCAGCGTTGTGGTGACGGTGGGGACAGATACGCAGTATTTT
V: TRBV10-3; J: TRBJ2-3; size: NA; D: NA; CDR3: CAISESGVDTDTQYF; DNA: TGTGCCATCAGTGAGTCAGGGGTGGACACAGATACGCAGTATTTT
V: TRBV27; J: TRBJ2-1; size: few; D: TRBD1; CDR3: CASRPATGRYNEQFF; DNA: TGTGCCAGCAGGCCAGCGACAGGGAGATACAATGAGCAGTTCTTC
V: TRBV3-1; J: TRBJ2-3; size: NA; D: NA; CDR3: CASSQGRPRRDTQYF; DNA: TGTGCCAGCAGCCAAGGTAGACCGCGGAGAGATACGCAGTATTTT
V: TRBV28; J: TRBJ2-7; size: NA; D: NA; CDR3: CASSRNVGQYF; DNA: TGTGCCAGCAGTCGCAACGTCGGGCAGTACTTC
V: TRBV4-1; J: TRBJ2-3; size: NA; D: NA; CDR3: CASSQRQHTDTQYF; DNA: TGCGCCAGCAGCCAACGCCAGCACACAGATACGCAGTATTTT
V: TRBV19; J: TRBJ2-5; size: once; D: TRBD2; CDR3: CASSGGLVGETQYF; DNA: TGTGCCAGTAGTGGAGGACTAGTCGGTGAGACCCAGTACTTC
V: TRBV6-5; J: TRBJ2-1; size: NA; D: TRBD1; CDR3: CASRQRDRGLNEQFF; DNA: TGTGCCAGCAGGCAACGGGACAGGGGGCTCAATGAGCAGTTCTTC
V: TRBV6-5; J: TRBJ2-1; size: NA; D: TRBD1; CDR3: CASMGTGRGNEQFF; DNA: TGTGCCAGCATGGGGACAGGGAGAGGCAATGAGCAGTTCTTC
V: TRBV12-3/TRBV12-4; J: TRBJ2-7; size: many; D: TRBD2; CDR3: CASSPGLAYEQYF; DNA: TGTGCCAGCAGTCCGGGACTAGCGTACGAGCAGTACTTC
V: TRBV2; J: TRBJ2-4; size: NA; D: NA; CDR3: CASSWDIRGKNIQYF; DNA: TGTGCCAGCAGTTGGGACATAAGGGGGAAAAACATTCAGTACTTC
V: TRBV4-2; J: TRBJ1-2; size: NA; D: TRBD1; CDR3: CASSQDGGQGRGYTF; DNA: TGTGCCAGCAGCCAAGATGGGGGACAGGGGAGGGGCTACACCTTC
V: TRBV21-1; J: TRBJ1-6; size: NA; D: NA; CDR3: CASSKGTPAPLNSPLHF; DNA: TGTGCCAGCAGCAAGGGTACTCCCGCCCCCCTTAATTCACCCCTCCACTTT
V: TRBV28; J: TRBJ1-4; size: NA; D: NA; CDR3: CASNSKDWTFNEKLFF; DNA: TGTGCCAGCAATTCAAAGGACTGGACGTTTAATGAAAAACTGTTTTTT
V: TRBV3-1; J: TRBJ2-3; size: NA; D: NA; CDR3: CASSQDLRDSWTDTQYF; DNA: TGTGCCAGCAGCCAAGATCTGCGGGACAGTTGGACAGATACGCAGTATTTT
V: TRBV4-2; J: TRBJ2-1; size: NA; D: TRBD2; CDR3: CASSQGRTSYNEQFF; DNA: TGTGCCAGCAGCCAAGGTAGGACTAGCTACAATGAGCAGTTCTTC
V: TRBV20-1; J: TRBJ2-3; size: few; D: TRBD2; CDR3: CSAREPSGGGLDTQYF; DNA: TGCAGTGCTCGAGAACCTAGCGGGGGAGGTCTTGATACGCAGTATTTT
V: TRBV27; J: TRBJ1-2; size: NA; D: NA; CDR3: CASSSQAAYGYTF; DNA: TGTGCCAGCAGTTCACAGGCTGCCTATGGCTACACCTTC
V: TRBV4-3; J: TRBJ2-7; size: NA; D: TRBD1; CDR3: CASSQGVQGSYEQYF; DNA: TGCGCCAGCAGCCAAGGGGTACAGGGGTCCTACGAGCAGTACTTC
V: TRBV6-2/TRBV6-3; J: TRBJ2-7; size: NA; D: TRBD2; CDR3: CASSYSTGGGEQYF; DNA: TGTGCCAGCAGTTACTCTACCGGCGGGGGCGAGCAGTACTTC
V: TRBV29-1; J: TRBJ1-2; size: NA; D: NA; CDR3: CSVERGGSRDGYTF; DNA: TGCAGCGTTGAAAGGGGAGGCTCGCGGGATGGCTACACCTTC
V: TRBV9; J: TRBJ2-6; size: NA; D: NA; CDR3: CASSPTQGTGANVLTF; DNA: TGTGCCAGCAGCCCTACTCAGGGGACTGGGGCCAACGTCCTGACTTTC
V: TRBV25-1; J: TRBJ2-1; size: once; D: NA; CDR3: CASSGVEGSYNEQFF; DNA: TGTGCCAGCAGTGGAGTAGAGGGCTCCTACAATGAGCAGTTCTTC
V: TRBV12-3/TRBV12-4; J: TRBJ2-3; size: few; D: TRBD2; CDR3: CASSLFGGGITDTQYF; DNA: TGTGCCAGCAGTTTATTTGGCGGGGGAATCACAGATACGCAGTATTTT
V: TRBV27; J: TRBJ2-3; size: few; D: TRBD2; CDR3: CASSLSGLAGDTQYF; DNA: TGTGCCAGCAGTTTATCCGGACTAGCGGGAGATACGCAGTATTTT
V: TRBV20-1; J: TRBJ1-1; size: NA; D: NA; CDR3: CSARDPRAPNTEAFF; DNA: TGCAGTGCTAGAGATCCCCGGGCGCCCAACACTGAAGCTTTCTTT
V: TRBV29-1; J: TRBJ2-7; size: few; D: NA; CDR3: CSVIQGSNEQYF; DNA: TGCAGCGTCATCCAGGGGAGTAACGAGCAGTACTTC
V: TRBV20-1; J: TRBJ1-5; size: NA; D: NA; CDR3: CSARDFQGQESNQPQHF; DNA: TGCAGTGCTAGAGATTTTCAGGGGCAGGAAAGCAATCAGCCCCAGCATTTT
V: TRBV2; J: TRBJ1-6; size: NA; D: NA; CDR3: CASSEGLPYNSPLHF; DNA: TGTGCCAGCAGTGAGGGCCTACCCTATAATTCACCCCTCCACTTT
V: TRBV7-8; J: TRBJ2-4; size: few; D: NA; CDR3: CASSFPDQGTAKNIQYF; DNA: TGTGCCAGCAGCTTCCCGGACCAAGGGACAGCCAAAAACATTCAGTACTTC
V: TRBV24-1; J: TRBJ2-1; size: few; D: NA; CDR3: CATRNSGGDLHEQFF; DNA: TGTGCCACCAGAAATAGCGGAGGAGATCTCCATGAGCAGTTCTTC
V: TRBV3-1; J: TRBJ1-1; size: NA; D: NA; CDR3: CASSQGRGNTEAFF; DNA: TGTGCCAGCAGCCAAGGCAGGGGAAACACTGAAGCTTTCTTT
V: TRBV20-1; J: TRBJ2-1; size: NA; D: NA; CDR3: CSARVRSSYNEQFF; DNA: TGCAGTGCTAGAGTGAGGTCATCCTACAATGAGCAGTTCTTC
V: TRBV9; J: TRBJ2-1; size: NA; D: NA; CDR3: CASSLRTGNSEQFF; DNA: TGTGCCAGCAGCCTTCGGACTGGCAATAGTGAGCAGTTCTTC